Below, one T cell receptor (beta chain) is given with its context. The entry originates in a study of blood T cell repertoires in COVID-19. Across the whole study: Acute and convalescent COVID-19 specimens originated in the United States, Italy and Spain.

Which cohort a participant joined came from the clinical history participants gave. Germline V lookup: CDR1 MNHEY, CDR2 SVGEGT. V lost 6 bases and J 9 bases, leaving 21 bases between the germline ends. The CDR3 is made up of 14 amino acids. Clones were sequenced by immunoSEQ multiplex PCR, and TCRdb holds only the in-frame ones, with some missing. The table lists fewer than 400,000 clones, approximately 87% of them singletons. The clonotype originates from a woman between 45 and 65 years old who had recovered from COVID-19. The chain uses TRBV6-2 or TRBV6-3 and TRBJ2-7; the D gene is possibly TRBD1 (6 bases). The material sequenced was PBMCs or T cells enriched from blood (not recorded which). The CDR3 loop reads CASSVDRRSELQYF. In nucleotides, the CDR3 is TGTGCCAGCAGCGTCGACAGGCGGTCGGAACTGCAGTACTTC.